This is a list of T cell receptor beta chains from one sample in a study of T cells in narcolepsy. Method: immunoSEQ multiplex PCR; TCRdb's copy keeps in-frame clones and lacks some. The sample carries 20,000 to 25,000 clones, under 95% recorded once. Material: CD45RA- memory CD4+ T cells from PBMCs. The receptors were sampled from a human donor with narcolepsy. CDR3s leave out the opening cysteine and the closing phenylalanine or tryptophan. The order of the fields is V gene, J gene, CDR3 protein.

v_call: TRBV7-9; j_call: TRBJ1-1; cdr3_aa: ASSLQGGMNTEAF
v_call: TRBV15; j_call: TRBJ2-1; cdr3_aa: ATSRAGTRYNEQF
v_call: TRBV28; j_call: TRBJ2-1; cdr3_aa: AGSSGLTYNEQF
v_call: TRBV29-1; j_call: TRBJ2-7; cdr3_aa: SVRRDRGPEQY
v_call: TRBV7-8; j_call: TRBJ1-2; cdr3_aa: ASSLGTADGYT
v_call: TRBV10-3; j_call: TRBJ1-2; cdr3_aa: AISVGQGAWANYGYT
v_call: TRBV7-2; j_call: TRBJ1-3; cdr3_aa: ASSLGGIDTIY
v_call: TRBV2; j_call: TRBJ1-1; cdr3_aa: ASSGWDSSSILTYTEAF
v_call: TRBV7-2; j_call: TRBJ2-3; cdr3_aa: ASSSRTSGSADTQY
v_call: TRBV6-1; j_call: TRBJ2-1; cdr3_aa: ASRPMAPTNEQF
v_call: TRBV2; j_call: TRBJ2-2; cdr3_aa: ASRILRTGELF
v_call: TRBV4-1; j_call: TRBJ2-5; cdr3_aa: ASSQDRVSRETQY
v_call: TRBV4-3; j_call: TRBJ2-3; cdr3_aa: ASSQERADTQY
v_call: TRBV18; j_call: TRBJ2-7; cdr3_aa: ASAGTGPYEQY
v_call: TRBV7-3; j_call: TRBJ2-2; cdr3_aa: ASSPGDSYTGELF
v_call: TRBV28; j_call: TRBJ1-4; cdr3_aa: ASSLSTFLRTGQGEKLF
v_call: TRBV19; j_call: TRBJ2-6; cdr3_aa: ASNGRDTELTGANVLT
v_call: TRBV2; j_call: TRBJ2-2; cdr3_aa: ASSEGQGAGELF
v_call: TRBV5-1; j_call: TRBJ2-2; cdr3_aa: ASSLAGGHTGELF
v_call: TRBV7-9; j_call: TRBJ2-4; cdr3_aa: ASSLGAGSGVIDAQY
v_call: TRBV7-3; j_call: TRBJ2-1; cdr3_aa: ASSLDRNYNEQF
v_call: TRBV23-1; j_call: TRBJ1-3; cdr3_aa: ASSPEVSPSGNTIY
v_call: TRBV27; j_call: TRBJ2-1; cdr3_aa: ASSLGRGRSNEQF
v_call: TRBV7-2; j_call: TRBJ2-1; cdr3_aa: ASSLGAGLYNEQF
v_call: TRBV19; j_call: TRBJ2-1; cdr3_aa: ATTRGRSSYNEQF
v_call: TRBV7-2; j_call: TRBJ1-2; cdr3_aa: ASSLGGGVRYT
v_call: TRBV6-6; j_call: TRBJ1-5; cdr3_aa: ASRARMSNQPQH
v_call: TRBV28; j_call: TRBJ2-5; cdr3_aa: ASSPIGIGAETQY